The rows below give T cell receptor beta chains drawn from one sample of a study of blood T cell repertoires in COVID-19. Sequenced by immunoSEQ multiplex PCR; TCRdb stores in-frame clones only, minus some. The repertoire holds 150,000 or so clones, approximately 80% seen once, with roughly 12% in the top ten. The sequencing input was peripheral blood. The receptors derive from a woman aged 60-70 years with COVID-19, enrolled during active disease. CDR3s include the opening cysteine and the closing phenylalanine or tryptophan. A D gene is named only where the DNA matches it firmly. The size entry is marked missing in some rows and otherwise reads once, few, many or a size class.

CDR3aa | CDR3nt | d_gene | v_gene | abundance | j_gene
CASSNLFRGGSNQPQHF | TGTGCCAGCAGCAACCTCTTCAGGGGTGGAAGCAATCAGCCCCAGCATTTT | . | TRBV5-8 | . | TRBJ1-5
CASSPEGGSNQPQHF | TGTGCCAGCTCACCAGAGGGCGGAAGCAATCAGCCCCAGCATTTT | . | TRBV18 | . | TRBJ1-5
CASGRAGELSPLHF | TGTGCCAGCGGACGGGCCGGGGAACTCTCACCCCTCCACTTT | . | TRBV9 | . | TRBJ1-6
CASSLTTGVVGPLHF | TGTGCCAGCAGTCTAACGACAGGGGTCGTGGGACCCCTCCACTTT | TRBD1 | TRBV6-5 | . | TRBJ1-6
CASSSLNYEQYF | TGTGCCAGCAGCTCCCTTAACTACGAGCAGTACTTC | . | TRBV7-9 | . | TRBJ2-7
CASSRRGLAGGSYNEQFF | TGTGCCAGCAGTCGCCGAGGGCTAGCGGGAGGCTCCTACAATGAGCAGTTCTTC | TRBD2 | TRBV6-6 | . | TRBJ2-1
CASSYSGGGSGYTF | TGTGCCAGCAGTTACTCGGGAGGGGGTAGTGGCTACACCTTC | . | TRBV6-5 | once | TRBJ1-2
CASSKPRGTDTQYF | TGTGCCAGCAGTAAGCCCCGGGGCACAGATACGCAGTATTTT | . | TRBV6-6 | . | TRBJ2-3
CASSADSDYETQYF | TGTGCCAGCAGTGCGGACTCTGACTACGAGACCCAGTACTTC | . | TRBV28 | . | TRBJ2-5
CSVEDPGWGKNIQYF | TGCAGCGTTGAAGATCCGGGATGGGGCAAAAACATTCAGTACTTC | . | TRBV29-1 | . | TRBJ2-4
CASSLSVNTGELFF | TGTGCCAGCAGCCTCTCGGTGAACACCGGGGAGCTGTTTTTT | . | TRBV7-9 | few | TRBJ2-2
CAGLDLAKNIQYF | TGTGCCGGACTGGACCTAGCCAAAAACATTCAGTACTTC | . | TRBV6-5 | . | TRBJ2-4
CASSDLQGSTEAFF | TGTGCCAGCAGCGACTTACAGGGGAGCACTGAAGCTTTCTTT | TRBD1 | TRBV6-5 | . | TRBJ1-1
CSVGHGNTEAFF | TGCAGCGTGGGGCATGGGAACACTGAAGCTTTCTTT | . | TRBV29-1 | . | TRBJ1-1
CASSLTLVEQFF | TGTGCCAGCAGTTTAACATTGGTCGAGCAGTTCTTC | . | TRBV12-3/TRBV12-4 | once | TRBJ2-1
CASSLRGIPNTEAFF | TGTGCCAGCAGCTTACGAGGGATCCCGAACACTGAAGCTTTCTTT | . | TRBV7-6 | . | TRBJ1-1
CASSYSTLAPSTDTQYF | TGTGCCAGCAGTTACTCGACACTAGCCCCCAGCACAGATACGCAGTATTTT | . | TRBV6-2/TRBV6-3 | . | TRBJ2-3
CASSQGGRANHEQYF | TGTGCCAGCAGCCAAGGCGGGAGGGCCAACCACGAGCAGTACTTC | TRBD2 | TRBV3-1/TRBV3-2 | . | TRBJ2-7
CASSLIRQGLAKNIQYF | TGTGCCAGCAGCTTGATACGACAGGGTCTAGCCAAAAACATTCAGTACTTC | TRBD1 | TRBV5-8 | . | TRBJ2-4
CASYRGLDYGYTF | TGTGCCAGTTACAGGGGATTGGACTATGGCTACACCTTC | TRBD1 | TRBV28 | . | TRBJ1-2
CASRGSSYNEQFF | TGTGCCAGCCGAGGGAGCTCCTACAATGAGCAGTTCTTC | . | TRBV6-5 | . | TRBJ2-1
CASSTRVSEAFF | TGTGCCAGCAGTACCAGGGTTTCTGAAGCTTTCTTT | . | TRBV7-2 | . | TRBJ1-1
CASRRFGGTGELFF | TGTGCCAGCAGGCGATTCGGGGGCACCGGGGAGCTGTTTTTT | . | TRBV7-6 | . | TRBJ2-2
CASSKGAPVNTEAFF | TGTGCCAGCAGCAAAGGGGCCCCGGTGAACACTGAAGCTTTCTTT | . | TRBV11-3 | . | TRBJ1-1
CASKSGALNTEAFF | TGCGCCAGCAAATCAGGGGCACTGAACACTGAAGCTTTCTTT | . | TRBV5-1 | . | TRBJ1-1
CASSSGQGVLNQPQHF | TGTGCCAGTAGTTCAGGACAGGGGGTCCTTAATCAGCCCCAGCATTTT | TRBD1 | TRBV19 | . | TRBJ1-5
CASSLRQGGNTIYF | TGTGCCAGCAGTTTACGGCAGGGCGGAAACACCATATATTTT | . | TRBV28 | . | TRBJ1-3